This passage covers 3 T cell receptor beta chains from one sample sequenced in a study of CD8 T cells in Susac syndrome. The RNA, about 0.5 to 1 ug, was put through reverse transcription using random hexamers. One entry per CDR3 protein, called by TCRdb with MiXCR from the immunoSEQ multiplex PCR reads. The sample has about 130,000 distinct CDR3 sequences, more than 75% seen once. Sequenced: CD8+ T cells from PBMCs. The receptors here all came from a human donor with multiple sclerosis.

The CDR3 is CASSLWGPRETQYF. The DNA of the CDR3 is TGTGCCAGCAGTTTATGGGGCCCTCGAGAGACCCAGTACTTC. The chain links TRBV27 to TRBJ2-5; TRBD1 might be the D (5 bases). Trimming removed 1 base from V and 4 bases from J, with 10 bases in between. The CDR3 extends over 14 amino acids. Germline lookup yields CDR1 MNHEY and CDR2 SMNVEV (reference sequence).

This clonotype came up a few times. This chain joins TRBV5-4 and TRBJ1-1; weak D call: TRBD1 (5 bases). This CDR3 contains 12 residues. V was pared by 3 bases and J by 7 bases, with 10 bases between. Germline V CDR1 and CDR2: SGHNT, YYREEE (reference sequence). CDR3 in amino acids: CASSYTGREAFF. CDR3 DNA sequence: TGTGCCAGCAGCTATACAGGACGTGAAGCTTTCTTT.

This clonotype has a single count. V and J are TRBV29-1 and TRBJ1-1; 10 bases agree with TRBD1. Trimming took 6 bases from V and 5 from J; bases not matched to a gene: 6. The CDR3 loop spans 13 amino acids. Germline-derived CDR1 and CDR2 are SQVTM and ANQGSEA. The CDR3 is CSVSGTGETEAFF. The CDR3 DNA reads TGCAGCGTGTCCGGGACAGGGGAAACTGAAGCTTTCTTT.